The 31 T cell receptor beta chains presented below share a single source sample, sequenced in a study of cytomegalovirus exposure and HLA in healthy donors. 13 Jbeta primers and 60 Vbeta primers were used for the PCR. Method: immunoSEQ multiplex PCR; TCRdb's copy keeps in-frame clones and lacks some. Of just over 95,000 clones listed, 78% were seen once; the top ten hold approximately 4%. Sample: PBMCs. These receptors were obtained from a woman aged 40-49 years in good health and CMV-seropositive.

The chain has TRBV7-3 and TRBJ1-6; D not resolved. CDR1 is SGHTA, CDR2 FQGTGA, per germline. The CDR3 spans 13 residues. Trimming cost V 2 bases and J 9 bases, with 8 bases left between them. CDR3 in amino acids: CASSLGGSSPLHF. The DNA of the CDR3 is TGTGCCAGCAGCTTAGGCGGGAGTTCACCCCTCCACTTT.

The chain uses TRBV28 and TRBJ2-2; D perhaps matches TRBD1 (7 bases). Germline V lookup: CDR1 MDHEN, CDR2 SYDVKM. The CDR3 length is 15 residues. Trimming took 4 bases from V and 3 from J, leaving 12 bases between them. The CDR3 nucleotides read TGTGCCAGCAGTTGGGGGGACAGAGACACCGGGGAGCTGTTTTTT. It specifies CASSWGDRDTGELFF.

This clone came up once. CDR3 region: CASSTSGRERETQYF. CDR3 in DNA: TGTGCCAGCAGCACCTCGGGGCGGGAGAGGGAGACCCAGTACTTC. V usage is TRBV9 and J usage is TRBJ2-5; TRBD2 aligns across 7 bases. The length of the CDR3 is 15 residues. Germline assignment: CDR1 SGDLS and CDR2 YYNGEE. V trimming: 4 bases; J trimming: 5 bases; junction bases outside the gene matches: 11.

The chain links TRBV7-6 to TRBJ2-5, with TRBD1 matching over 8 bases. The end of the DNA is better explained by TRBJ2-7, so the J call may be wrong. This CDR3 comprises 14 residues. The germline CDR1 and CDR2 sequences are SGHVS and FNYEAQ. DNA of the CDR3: TGTGCCAGCAGCTTAGCCGGACAGGGCTACGAGCAGTACTTC. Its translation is CASSLAGQGYEQYF.

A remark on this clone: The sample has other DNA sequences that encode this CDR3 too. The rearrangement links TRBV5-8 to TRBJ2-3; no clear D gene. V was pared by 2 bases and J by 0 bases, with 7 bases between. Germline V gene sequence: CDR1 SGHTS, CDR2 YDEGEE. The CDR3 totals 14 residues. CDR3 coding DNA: TGTGCCAGCAGCTTTGGCCAGAGCACAGATACGCAGTATTTT. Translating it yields CASSFGQSTDTQYF.

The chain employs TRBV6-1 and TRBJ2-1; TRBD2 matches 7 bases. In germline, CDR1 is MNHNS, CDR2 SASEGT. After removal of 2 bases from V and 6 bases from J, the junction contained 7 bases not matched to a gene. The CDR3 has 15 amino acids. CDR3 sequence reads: CASSEMAGVGNEQFF. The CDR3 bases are TGTGCCAGCAGTGAAATGGCGGGAGTCGGCAATGAGCAGTTCTTC.

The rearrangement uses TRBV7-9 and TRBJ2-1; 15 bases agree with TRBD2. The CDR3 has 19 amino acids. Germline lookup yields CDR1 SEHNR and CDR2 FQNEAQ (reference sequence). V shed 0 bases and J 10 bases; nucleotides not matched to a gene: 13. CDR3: CASSLASGTSGRRKGEQFF. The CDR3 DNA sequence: TGTGCCAGCAGCTTAGCCTCCGGGACTAGCGGGAGGCGAAAGGGGGAGCAGTTCTTC.

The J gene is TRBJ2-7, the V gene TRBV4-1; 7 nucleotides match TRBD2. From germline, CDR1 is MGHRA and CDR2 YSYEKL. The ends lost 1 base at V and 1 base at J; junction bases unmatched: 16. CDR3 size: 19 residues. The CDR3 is CASSQARTRTRAESYEQYF. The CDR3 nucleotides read TGCGCCAGCAGCCAAGCTAGGACCAGGACTAGGGCGGAATCCTACGAGCAGTACTTC.

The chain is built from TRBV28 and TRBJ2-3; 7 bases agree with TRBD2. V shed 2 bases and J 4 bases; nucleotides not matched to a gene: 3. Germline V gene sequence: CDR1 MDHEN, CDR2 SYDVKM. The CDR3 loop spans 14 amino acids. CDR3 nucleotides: TGTGCCAGCAGTTTAGGCGGGAGTCCAGATACGCAGTATTTT. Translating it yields CASSLGGSPDTQYF. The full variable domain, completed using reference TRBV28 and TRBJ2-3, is DVKVTQSSRYLVKRTGEKVFLECVQDMDHENMFWYRQDPGLGLRLIYFSYDVKMKEKGDIPEGYSVSREKKERFSLILESASTNQTSMYLCASSLGGSPDTQYFGPGTRLTVL.

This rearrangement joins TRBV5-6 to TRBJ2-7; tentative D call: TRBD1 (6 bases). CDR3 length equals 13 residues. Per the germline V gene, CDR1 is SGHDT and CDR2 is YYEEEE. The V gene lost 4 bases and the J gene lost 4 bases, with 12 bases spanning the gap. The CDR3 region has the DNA TGTGCCAGCAGCCGGGACACCTCTTACGAGCAGTACTTC. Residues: CASSRDTSYEQYF.

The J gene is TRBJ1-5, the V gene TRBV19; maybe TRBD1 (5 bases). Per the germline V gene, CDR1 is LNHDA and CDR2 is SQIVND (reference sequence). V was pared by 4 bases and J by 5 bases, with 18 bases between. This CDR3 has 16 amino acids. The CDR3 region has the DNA TGTGCCAGTAGTACACGGAACCCAGGGAGGGATCAGCCCCAGCATTTT. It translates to CASSTRNPGRDQPQHF.

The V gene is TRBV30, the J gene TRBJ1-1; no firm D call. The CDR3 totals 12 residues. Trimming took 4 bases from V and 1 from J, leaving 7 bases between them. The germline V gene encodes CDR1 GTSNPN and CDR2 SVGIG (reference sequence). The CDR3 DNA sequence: TGTGCCTGGAATCCGGGGAACACTGAAGCTTTCTTT. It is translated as CAWNPGNTEAFF. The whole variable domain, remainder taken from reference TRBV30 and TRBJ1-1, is SQTIHQWPATLVQPVGSPLSLECTVEGTSNPNLYWYRQAAGRGLQLLFYSVGIGQISSEVPQNLSASRPQDRQFILSSKKLLLSDSGFYLCAWNPGNTEAFFGQGTRLTVV.

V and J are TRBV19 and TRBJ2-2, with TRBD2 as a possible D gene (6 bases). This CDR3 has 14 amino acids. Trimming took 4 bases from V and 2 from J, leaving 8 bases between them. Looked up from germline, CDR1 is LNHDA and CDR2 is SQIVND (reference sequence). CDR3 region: CASSSGINTGELFF. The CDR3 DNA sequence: TGTGCCAGTAGTAGCGGGATTAACACCGGGGAGCTGTTTTTT.

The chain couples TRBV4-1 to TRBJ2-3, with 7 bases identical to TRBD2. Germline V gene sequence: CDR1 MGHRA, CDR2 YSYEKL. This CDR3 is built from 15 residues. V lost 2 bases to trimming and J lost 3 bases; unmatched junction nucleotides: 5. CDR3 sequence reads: CASSQLGLGTDTQYF. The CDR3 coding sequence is TGCGCCAGCAGCCAACTCGGACTAGGGACAGATACGCAGTATTTT.

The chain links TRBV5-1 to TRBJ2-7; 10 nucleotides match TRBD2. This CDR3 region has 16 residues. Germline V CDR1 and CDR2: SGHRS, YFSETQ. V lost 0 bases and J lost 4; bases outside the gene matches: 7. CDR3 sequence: CASSLAEVAGGYEQYF. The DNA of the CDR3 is TGCGCCAGCAGCTTGGCCGAGGTAGCGGGAGGTTACGAGCAGTACTTC.

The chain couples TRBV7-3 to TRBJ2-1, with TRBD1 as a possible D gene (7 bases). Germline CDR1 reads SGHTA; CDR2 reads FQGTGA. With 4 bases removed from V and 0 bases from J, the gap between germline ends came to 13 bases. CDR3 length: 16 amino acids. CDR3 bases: TGTGCCAGCAGCTCCCGCCAGGGGGGCTCCTACAATGAGCAGTTCTTC. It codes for CASSSRQGGSYNEQFF.

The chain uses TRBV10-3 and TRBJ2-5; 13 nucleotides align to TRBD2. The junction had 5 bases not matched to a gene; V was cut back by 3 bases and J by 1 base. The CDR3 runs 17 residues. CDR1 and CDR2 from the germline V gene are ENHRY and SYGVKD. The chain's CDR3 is CAISDLGLAGVQETQYF. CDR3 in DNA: TGTGCCATCAGTGACCTTGGACTAGCGGGAGTCCAAGAGACCCAGTACTTC.

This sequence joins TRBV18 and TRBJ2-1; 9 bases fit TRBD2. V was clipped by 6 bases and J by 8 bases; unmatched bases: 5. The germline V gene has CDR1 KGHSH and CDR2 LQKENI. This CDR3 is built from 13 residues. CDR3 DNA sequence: TGTGCCAGCTCGGGTAGCGGGAGCGATGAGCAGTTCTTC. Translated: CASSGSGSDEQFF.

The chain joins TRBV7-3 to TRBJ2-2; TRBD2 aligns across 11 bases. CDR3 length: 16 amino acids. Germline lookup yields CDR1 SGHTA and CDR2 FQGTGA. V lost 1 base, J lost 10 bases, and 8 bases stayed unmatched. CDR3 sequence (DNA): TGTGCCAGCAGCTTAATAGGGACTAGCGGTCCTAAGGAGCTGTTTTTT. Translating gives CASSLIGTSGPKELFF.

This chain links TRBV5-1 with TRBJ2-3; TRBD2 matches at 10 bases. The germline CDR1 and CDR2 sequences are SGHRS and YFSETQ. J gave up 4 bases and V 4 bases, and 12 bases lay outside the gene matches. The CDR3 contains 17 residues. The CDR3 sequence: CASSAQASGSLADTQYF. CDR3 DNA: TGCGCCAGCAGCGCGCAGGCTAGCGGGAGCCTGGCAGATACGCAGTATTTT.

The CDR3 region is CTSSHRRPGLTAGYF. CDR3 DNA: TGCACCAGCAGCCATCGCAGGCCAGGACTTACTGCAGGGTACTTC. The J gene is TRBJ2-5, the V gene TRBV1; no check of the table's D call, TRBD2, against the DNA was made. TRBV1 is a documented pseudogene. The CDR3 runs 15 residues.

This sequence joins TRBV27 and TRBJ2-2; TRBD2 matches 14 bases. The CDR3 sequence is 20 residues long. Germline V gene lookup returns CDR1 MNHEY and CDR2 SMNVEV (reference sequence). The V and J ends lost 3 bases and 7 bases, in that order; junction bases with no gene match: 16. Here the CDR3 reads CASSFGGGPTSGRAGGELFF. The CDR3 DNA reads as TGTGCCAGCAGTTTTGGAGGGGGCCCGACTAGCGGGAGGGCAGGCGGGGAGCTGTTTTTT.

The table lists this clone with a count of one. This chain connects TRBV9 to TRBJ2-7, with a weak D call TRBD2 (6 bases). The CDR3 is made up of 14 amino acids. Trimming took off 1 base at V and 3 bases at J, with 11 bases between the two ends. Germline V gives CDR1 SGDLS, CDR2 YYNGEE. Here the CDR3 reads CASSVSAGSYEQYF. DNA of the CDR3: TGTGCCAGCAGCGTAAGTGCGGGGAGCTACGAGCAGTACTTC.

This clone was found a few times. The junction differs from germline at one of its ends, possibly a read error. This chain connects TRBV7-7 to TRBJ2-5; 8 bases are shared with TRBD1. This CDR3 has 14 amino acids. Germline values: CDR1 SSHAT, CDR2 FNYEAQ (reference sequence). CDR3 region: CASSTRTGMGTQYF. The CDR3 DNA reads TGTGCTAGCAGCACCCGGACAGGGATGGGGACCCAGTACTTC.

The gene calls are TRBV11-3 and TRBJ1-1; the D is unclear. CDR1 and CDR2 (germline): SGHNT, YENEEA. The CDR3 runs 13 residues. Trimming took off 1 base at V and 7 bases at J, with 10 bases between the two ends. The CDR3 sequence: CASSLGGSGEAFF. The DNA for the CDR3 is TGTGCCAGCAGCTTAGGAGGGTCGGGTGAAGCTTTCTTT.

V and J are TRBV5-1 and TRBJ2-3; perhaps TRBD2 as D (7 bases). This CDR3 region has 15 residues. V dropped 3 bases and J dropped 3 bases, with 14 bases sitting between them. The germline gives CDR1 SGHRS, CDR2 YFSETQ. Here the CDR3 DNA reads TGCGCCAGCAGCTGGGGGGGGCAGGGGACAGATACGCAGTATTTT. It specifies CASSWGGQGTDTQYF.

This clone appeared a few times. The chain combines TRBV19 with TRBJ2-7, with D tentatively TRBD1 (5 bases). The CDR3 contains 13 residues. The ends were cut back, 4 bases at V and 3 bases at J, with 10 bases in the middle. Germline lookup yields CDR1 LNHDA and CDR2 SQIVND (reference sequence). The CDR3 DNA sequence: TGTGCCAGTAGTAATAGTCAGGGCTACGAGCAGTACTTC. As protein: CASSNSQGYEQYF.

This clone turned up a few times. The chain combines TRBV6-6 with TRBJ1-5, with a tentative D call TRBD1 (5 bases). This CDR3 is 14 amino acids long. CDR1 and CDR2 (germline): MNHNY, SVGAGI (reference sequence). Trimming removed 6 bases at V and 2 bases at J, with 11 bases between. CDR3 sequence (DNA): TGTGCCAGCAGGCTGAAAGGGGGCAATCAGCCCCAGCATTTT. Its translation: CASRLKGGNQPQHF.

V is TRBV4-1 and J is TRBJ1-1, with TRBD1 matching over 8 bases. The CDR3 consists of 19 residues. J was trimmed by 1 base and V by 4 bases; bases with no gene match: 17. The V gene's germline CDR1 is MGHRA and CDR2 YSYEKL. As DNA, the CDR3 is TGCGCCAGCAGCCCCGGACAGGGAGGGTTTATTGAATCGAACACTGAAGCTTTCTTT. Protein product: CASSPGQGGFIESNTEAFF.

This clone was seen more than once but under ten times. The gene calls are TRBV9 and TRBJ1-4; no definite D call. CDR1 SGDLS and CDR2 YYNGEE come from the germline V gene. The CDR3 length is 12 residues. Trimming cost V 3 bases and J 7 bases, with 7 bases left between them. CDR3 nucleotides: TGTGCCAGCAGCGCCGACACTGAAAAACTGTTTTTT. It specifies CASSADTEKLFF. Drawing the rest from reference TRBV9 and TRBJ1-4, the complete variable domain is DSGVTQTPKHLITATGQRVTLRCSPRSGDLSVYWYQQSLDQGLQFLIQYYNGEERAKGNILERFSAQQFPDLHSELNLSSLELGDSALYFCASSADTEKLFFGSGTQLSVL.

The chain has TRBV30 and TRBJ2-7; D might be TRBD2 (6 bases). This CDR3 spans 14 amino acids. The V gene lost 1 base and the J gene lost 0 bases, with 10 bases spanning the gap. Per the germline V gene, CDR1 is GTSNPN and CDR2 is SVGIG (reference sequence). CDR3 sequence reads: CAWSDGGSSYEQYF. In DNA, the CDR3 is TGTGCCTGGAGTGACGGGGGAAGCTCCTACGAGCAGTACTTC.